The rows below give T cell receptor beta chains drawn from one sample of a study of Graves' ophthalmopathy and Graves' hyperthyroidism. TCRdb re-analysed the multiplex PCR reads in MiXCR, keeping a single row per CDR3 protein. The repertoire holds approximately 700,000 distinct CDR3 sequences, with 40% as singletons. The sample comprised peripheral blood. These receptors all stem from an adult man with Graves' ophthalmopathy. The CDR3 runs from the conserved cysteine through the conserved F or W. The D gene is left open where the match is weak. Size is stated for part of the rows, as once, few or many counts, or as a class when the clone is expanded.

V,D,J,size,DNA,CDR3
TRBV12-3/TRBV12-4,TRBD1,TRBJ2-7,.,TGTGCCAGCAGCCCTTTACAGGGGGCCTACGAGCAGTACTTC,CASSPLQGAYEQYF
TRBV10-3,.,TRBJ1-1,many,TGTGCCATCAGTGAGGCCGAGATGAACACTGAAGCTTTCTTT,CAISEAEMNTEAFF
TRBV5-1,TRBD1,TRBJ2-7,few,TGCGCCAGCAGCTGGGGGACAGGGGGCATGAACGAGCAGTACTTC,CASSWGTGGMNEQYF
TRBV29-1,TRBD1,TRBJ2-5,.,TGCAGCGTTGGCGGACAGGGTGGGGGGCAAGAGACCCAGTACTTC,CSVGGQGGGQETQYF
TRBV29-1,TRBD1,TRBJ1-2,.,TGCAGCGCCAGGGGGGCAGGGTCCTACACCTTC,CSARGAGSYTF
TRBV5-1,.,TRBJ1-6,many,TGCGCCAGCAGCTTGGATGTGGGGACACCCCTCCACTTT,CASSLDVGTPLHF
TRBV9,.,TRBJ2-7,.,TGTGCCAGCAGCGTGGGCAGTTCACCCTACGAGCAGTACTTC,CASSVGSSPYEQYF
TRBV6-2/TRBV6-3,.,TRBJ2-5,.,TGTGCCAGCAGTCCGGACCCTCCTGGAGAGACCCAGTACTTC,CASSPDPPGETQYF
TRBV5-1,.,TRBJ2-7,many,TGCGCCAGCAGCCCACACGGGGACGAGCAGTACTTC,CASSPHGDEQYF
TRBV2,.,TRBJ2-5,.,TGTGCCAGCAGTGAATATGGCAGGAGCGCGACCCAGTACTTC,CASSEYGRSATQYF
TRBV13,.,TRBJ1-1,.,TGTGCCAGCAGCTTAGCCGGGGCCATGAACACTGAAGCTTTCTTT,CASSLAGAMNTEAFF
TRBV7-9,.,TRBJ2-5,.,TGCGCCAGCAGCTTGGGATACATCACCGGGGAAGAGACCCAGTACTTC,CASSLGYITGEETQYF
TRBV10-3,.,TRBJ1-1,few,TGTGCCATCAGTGTGGCAGGGATAATGAACACTGAAGCTTTCTTT,CAISVAGIMNTEAFF
TRBV5-1,.,TRBJ1-2,many,TGCGCCAGCAGCTTGGGCGGGACACCCTTCTATGGCTACACCTTC,CASSLGGTPFYGYTF
TRBV5-6,.,TRBJ2-2,few,TGTGCCAGCAGCCTCCCGGGGGCAGCCGCGAACACCGGGGAGCTGTTTTTT,CASSLPGAAANTGELFF
TRBV10-3,TRBD1,TRBJ1-5,many,TGTGCCATCAGTGTAACGGACAGGGATATAGGGCAGCCCCAGCATTTT,CAISVTDRDIGQPQHF
TRBV20-1,.,TRBJ2-7,few,TGCAGTGCCCGAGGGGGGCAGGGTCTAGCCGAGCAGTACTTC,CSARGGQGLAEQYF
TRBV28,.,TRBJ2-7,.,TGTGCCAGCAGTTGGTCGACCTACGAGCAGTACTTC,CASSWSTYEQYF
TRBV20-1,.,TRBJ2-7,.,TGCAGTGCTAGACCAAATACAGAGTTTTGGTACGAGCAGTACTTC,CSARPNTEFWYEQYF
TRBV6-5,.,TRBJ1-1,.,TGTGCCAGCAGTTACTCTACGAGGGTTATGGGTGTGACTTTCTTT,CASSYSTRVMGVTFF
TRBV7-2,TRBD1,TRBJ1-2,.,TGTGCCAGCAGCCAAACTGGGACAGGGGAAGGCTACACCTTC,CASSQTGTGEGYTF
TRBV24-1,.,TRBJ1-5,.,TGTGCCAGCAGTCCTTCCACAATTACCCATCAGCCCCAGCATTTT,CASSPSTITHQPQHF
TRBV20-1,.,TRBJ1-5,.,TGCAGTGCTAGAGGGGGAATCGGTCAGCAGCCCCAGCATTTT,CSARGGIGQQPQHF
TRBV7-9,.,TRBJ1-5,.,TGTGCCAGCAGCCAAGAGACGGGGGGCGCACAGCCCCAGCATTTT,CASSQETGGAQPQHF
TRBV7-2,.,TRBJ2-2,many,TGTGCCAGCAGCTTACGTTCGGGAAACACCGGGGAGCTGTTTTTT,CASSLRSGNTGELFF
TRBV7-9,.,TRBJ1-1,.,TGTGCCAGCCTCCCTGCGGGGCAGAACACTGAAGCTTTCTTT,CASLPAGQNTEAFF
TRBV7-9,.,TRBJ2-5,.,TGTGCCAGCAGCTTAGGGATTAAAGAGACCCAGTACTTC,CASSLGIKETQYF
TRBV7-6,TRBD2,TRBJ2-5,many,TGTGCCAGCAGCTCGACGCCGGGACTAGGAAAGACCCAGTACTTC,CASSSTPGLGKTQYF
TRBV5-4,.,TRBJ1-1,few,TGTGCCAGCACCGGGGCGACGGACGCGAACACTGAAGCTTTCTTT,CASTGATDANTEAFF
TRBV7-9,TRBD2,TRBJ2-7,few,TGTGCCAGCAGCCCTCCACGGGGGGTGGGTTTCGAGCAGTACTTC,CASSPPRGVGFEQYF
TRBV19,.,TRBJ1-1,many,TGTGCCAGTAGTATAGGTCGGGGGCGAGGCACTGAAGCTTTCTTT,CASSIGRGRGTEAFF
TRBV2,.,TRBJ2-5,.,TGTGCCAGCAGTGAGGGGCAGTTCAATCAGCCCCAGTACTTC,CASSEGQFNQPQYF
TRBV10-3,TRBD1,TRBJ1-2,.,TGTGCCATCAGTGCACTGACAGGGGCCCGGGGCTACACCTTC,CAISALTGARGYTF
TRBV20-1,.,TRBJ2-7,many,TGCAGTGCTAGAGGGGAACGGGAGTCCTACGAGCAGTACTTC,CSARGERESYEQYF
TRBV7-8,.,TRBJ1-4,.,TGTGCCAGCAGCTTAATCGGGGGGCGTAATGAAAAACTGTTTTTT,CASSLIGGRNEKLFF
TRBV7-8,.,TRBJ2-7,many,TGTGCCAGCAGCCTCCTCCACGAGCAGTACTTC,CASSLLHEQYF
TRBV25-1,.,TRBJ2-7,.,TGTGCCAGCAGTGATAGTGCCGGGGATGGGGAGCAGTACTTC,CASSDSAGDGEQYF
TRBV6-6,.,TRBJ2-7,.,TGTGCCAGCACACTGAGGAGCCCCAGTGGATGGGAGCAGTACTTC,CASTLRSPSGWEQYF
TRBV7-9,.,TRBJ1-2,.,TGTGCCAGCAGCTTAATAGCCTTTAGGTATGGCTACACCTTC,CASSLIAFRYGYTF
TRBV28,.,TRBJ2-5,.,TGTGCCAGCAGTATAAGACAGCCGTCCCAAGAGACCCAGTACTTC,CASSIRQPSQETQYF
TRBV9,.,TRBJ2-7,few,TGTGCCAGCTCAGACGGAACGGGAGCATTATACGAGCAGTACTTC,CASSDGTGALYEQYF
TRBV6-5,.,TRBJ1-1,.,TGTGCCAGCAGCAGGACGGCGGGAAGAGCTTTCTTT,CASSRTAGRAFF
TRBV7-2,.,TRBJ1-4,.,TGTGCCAGCAGCCAGACAGTTTCAACTAATGAAAAACTGTTTTTT,CASSQTVSTNEKLFF
TRBV7-8,TRBD1,TRBJ1-5,many,TGTGCCAGCAGCTTCGGACAGGGGCCCAATCAGCCCCAGCATTTT,CASSFGQGPNQPQHF
TRBV24-1,TRBD1,TRBJ2-7,.,TGTGCCAGCAGTCCCACGGACAGGCCCTACGAGCAGTACTTC,CASSPTDRPYEQYF
TRBV12-3/TRBV12-4,.,TRBJ1-1,few,TGTGCCAGCAGCTCAGCCCAAGGCCCCGGGTTCTTT,CASSSAQGPGFF
TRBV10-1,.,TRBJ2-7,many,TGCGCCAGCAGTGAGGGCTCACTCGGCGGGTACGAGCAGTACTTC,CASSEGSLGGYEQYF
TRBV6-5,TRBD1,TRBJ1-5,few,TGTGCCAGCAAGGACAGGGGGCGAGGCAATCAGCCCCAGCATTTT,CASKDRGRGNQPQHF
TRBV7-3,.,TRBJ1-6,many,TGTGCCAGCAGCACGGACAGCGGGTATAATTCACCCCTCCACTTT,CASSTDSGYNSPLHF
TRBV7-9,.,TRBJ1-4,.,TGTGCCAGCAGCCCGGACGGTGCAACTAATGAAAAACTGTTTTTT,CASSPDGATNEKLFF
TRBV29-1,.,TRBJ2-6,many,TGCAGCGTTGAAGAGCAGGGTACGGGGGCCAACGTCCTGACTTTC,CSVEEQGTGANVLTF
TRBV25-1,.,TRBJ1-4,many,TGTGCCAGCAGTGCACTCGAAACTAATGAAAAACTGTTTTTT,CASSALETNEKLFF
TRBV20-1,TRBD2,TRBJ2-7,few,TGCAGTGCTTGCCCCGCTAGCGGGAGTGGCTACGAGCAGTACTTC,CSACPASGSGYEQYF
TRBV20-1,TRBD1,TRBJ2-5,.,TGCAGTGCTATACAGGGGGCGTTGGTTGTAGGAGAGACCCAGTACTTC,CSAIQGALVVGETQYF